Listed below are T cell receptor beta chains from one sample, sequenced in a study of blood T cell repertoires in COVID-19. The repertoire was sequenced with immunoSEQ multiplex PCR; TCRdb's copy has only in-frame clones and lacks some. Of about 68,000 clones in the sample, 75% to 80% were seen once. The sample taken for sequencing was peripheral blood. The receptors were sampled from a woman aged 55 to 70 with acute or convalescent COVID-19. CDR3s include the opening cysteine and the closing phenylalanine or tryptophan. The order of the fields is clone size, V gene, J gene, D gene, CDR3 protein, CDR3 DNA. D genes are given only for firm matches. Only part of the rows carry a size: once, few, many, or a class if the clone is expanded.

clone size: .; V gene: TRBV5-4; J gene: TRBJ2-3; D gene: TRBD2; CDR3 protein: CASSSIGLAFGTDTQYF; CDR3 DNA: TGTGCCAGCAGCTCAATAGGACTAGCGTTTGGCACAGATACGCAGTATTTT
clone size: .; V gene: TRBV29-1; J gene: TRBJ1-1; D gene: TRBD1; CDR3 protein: CSVVNRGTEAFF; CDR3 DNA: TGCAGCGTGGTAAACAGGGGCACCGAAGCTTTCTTT
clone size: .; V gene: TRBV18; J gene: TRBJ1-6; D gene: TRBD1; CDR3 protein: CASSPLDRVESPLHF; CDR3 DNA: TGTGCCAGCTCACCTCTTGACAGGGTAGAGTCACCCCTCCACTTT
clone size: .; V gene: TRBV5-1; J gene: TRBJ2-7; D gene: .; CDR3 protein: CASSLQGAYEQYF; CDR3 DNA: TGCGCCAGCAGCTTACAGGGTGCCTACGAGCAGTACTTC
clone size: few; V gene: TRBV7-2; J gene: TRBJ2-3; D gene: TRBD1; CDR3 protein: CASSRTGGAADTQYF; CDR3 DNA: TGTGCCAGCAGCCGGACAGGGGGCGCCGCAGATACGCAGTATTTT
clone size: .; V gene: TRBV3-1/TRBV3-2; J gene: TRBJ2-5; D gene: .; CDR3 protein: CASSQGRSKETQYF; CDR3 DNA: TGTGCCAGCAGCCAAGGGCGGAGCAAAGAGACCCAGTACTTC
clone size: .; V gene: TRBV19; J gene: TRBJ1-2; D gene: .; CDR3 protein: CASSTWQDYGYTF; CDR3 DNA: TGTGCCAGTAGTACTTGGCAGGATTATGGCTACACCTTC
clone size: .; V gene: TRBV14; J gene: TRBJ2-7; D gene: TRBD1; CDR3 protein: CASSLGSGTASYEQYF; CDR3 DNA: TGTGCCAGCAGCCTAGGATCCGGGACAGCCTCCTACGAGCAGTACTTC
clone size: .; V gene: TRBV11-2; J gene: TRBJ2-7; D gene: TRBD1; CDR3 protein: CASSAWDRSYEQYF; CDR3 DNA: TGTGCCAGCAGCGCCTGGGACAGATCCTACGAGCAGTACTTC
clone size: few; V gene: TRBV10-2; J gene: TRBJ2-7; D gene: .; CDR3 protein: CASSVEGLPREQYF; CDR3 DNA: TGCGCCAGCAGTGTAGAGGGACTCCCTCGCGAGCAGTACTTC
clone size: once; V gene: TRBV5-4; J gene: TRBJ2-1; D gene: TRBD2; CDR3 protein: CASSLVKVGRDEQFF; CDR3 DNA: TGTGCCAGCAGCTTGGTAAAGGTGGGGAGGGATGAGCAGTTCTTC
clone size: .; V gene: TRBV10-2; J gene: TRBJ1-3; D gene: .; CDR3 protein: CASSITGSSGNTIYF; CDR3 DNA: TGCGCCAGCAGCATAACAGGTAGCTCTGGAAACACCATATATTTT
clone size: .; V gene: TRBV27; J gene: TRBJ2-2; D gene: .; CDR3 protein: CASAPLPGSNTGELFF; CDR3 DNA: TGTGCCAGCGCCCCCCTCCCAGGGTCGAACACCGGGGAGCTGTTTTTT
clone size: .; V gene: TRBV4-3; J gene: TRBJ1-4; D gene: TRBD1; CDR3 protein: CASSQDYGQGEKLFF; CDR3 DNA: TGCGCCAGCAGCCAAGATTACGGACAGGGGGAAAAACTGTTTTTT
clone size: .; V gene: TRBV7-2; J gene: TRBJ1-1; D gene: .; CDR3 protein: CASSLVQGTEAFF; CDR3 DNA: TGTGCCAGCAGTCTGGTGCAGGGCACTGAAGCTTTCTTT
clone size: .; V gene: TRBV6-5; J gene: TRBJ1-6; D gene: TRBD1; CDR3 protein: CASRRTGRGHSPLHF; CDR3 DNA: TGTGCCAGCAGACGGACAGGACGGGGCCATTCACCCCTCCACTTT
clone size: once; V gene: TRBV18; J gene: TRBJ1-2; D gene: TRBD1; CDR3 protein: CASSPPYRGGYTF; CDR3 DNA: TGTGCCAGCTCACCACCGTACAGGGGCGGCTACACCTTC
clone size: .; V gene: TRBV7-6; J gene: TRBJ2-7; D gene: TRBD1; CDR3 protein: CASSLRGTGAYEQYF; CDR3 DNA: TGTGCCAGCAGCTTAAGAGGGACAGGGGCCTACGAGCAGTACTTC
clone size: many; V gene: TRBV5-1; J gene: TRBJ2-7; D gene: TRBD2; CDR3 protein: CASNPGLAGVAEQYF; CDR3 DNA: TGCGCCAGCAATCCGGGACTAGCGGGGGTGGCCGAGCAGTACTTC
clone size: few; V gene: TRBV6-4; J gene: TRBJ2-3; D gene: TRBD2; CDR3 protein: CASSDSSGGADTQYF; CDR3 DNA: TGTGCCAGCAGTGACTCTAGCGGGGGGGCAGATACGCAGTATTTT
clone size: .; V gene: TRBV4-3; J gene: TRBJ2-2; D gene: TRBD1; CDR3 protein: CASSQDWLPGQGFGELFF; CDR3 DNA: TGCGCCAGCAGCCAAGACTGGCTTCCGGGACAGGGGTTCGGGGAGCTGTTTTTT
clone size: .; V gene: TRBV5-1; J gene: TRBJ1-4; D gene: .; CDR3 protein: CASSWGGEGEKLFF; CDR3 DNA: TGCGCCAGCAGCTGGGGGGGAGAAGGAGAAAAACTGTTTTTT
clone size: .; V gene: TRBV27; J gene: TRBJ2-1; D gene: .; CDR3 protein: CASSLTASSYNEQFF; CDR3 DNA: TGTGCCAGCAGCCTGACAGCGTCCTCCTACAATGAGCAGTTCTTC
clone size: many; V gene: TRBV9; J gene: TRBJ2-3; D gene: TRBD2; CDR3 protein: CASSVVGLAGGRDTQYF; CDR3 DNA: TGTGCCAGCAGCGTGGTGGGTCTAGCGGGGGGCAGGGATACGCAGTATTTT
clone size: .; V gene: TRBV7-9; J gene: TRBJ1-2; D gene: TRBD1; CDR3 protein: CASSPRQGASGYTF; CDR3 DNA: TGTGCCAGCAGCCCCCGACAGGGGGCAAGTGGCTACACCTTC
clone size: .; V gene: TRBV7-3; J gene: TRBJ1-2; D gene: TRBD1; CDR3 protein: CASSWTGGNGYTF; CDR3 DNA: TGTGCCAGCAGCTGGACAGGGGGGAATGGCTACACCTTC
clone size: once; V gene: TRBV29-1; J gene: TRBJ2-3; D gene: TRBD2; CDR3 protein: CSETSGGRDTQYF; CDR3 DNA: TGCAGCGAGACTAGCGGGGGACGCGATACGCAGTATTTT
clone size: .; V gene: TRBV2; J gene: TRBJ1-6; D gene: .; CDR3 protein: CAGSESPGAYNSPLHF; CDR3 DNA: TGTGCAGGCTCCGAATCCCCAGGGGCCTATAATTCACCCCTCCACTTT
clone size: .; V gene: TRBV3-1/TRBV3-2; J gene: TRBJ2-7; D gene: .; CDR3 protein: CASSLRRSPYEQYF; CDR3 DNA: TGTGCCAGCAGCCTTCGACGGAGTCCTTACGAGCAGTACTTC
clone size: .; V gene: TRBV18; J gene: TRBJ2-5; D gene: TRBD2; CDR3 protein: CASSHERGDGETQYF; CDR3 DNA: TGTGCCAGCTCTCACGAACGGGGGGACGGGGAGACCCAGTACTTC
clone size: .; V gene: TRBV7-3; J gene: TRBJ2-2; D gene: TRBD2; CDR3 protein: CASRRGGNPGELFF; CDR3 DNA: TGTGCCAGCCGGAGGGGAGGGAATCCCGGGGAGCTGTTTTTT
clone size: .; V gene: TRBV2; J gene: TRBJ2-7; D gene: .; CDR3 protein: CASSESSGPYEQYF; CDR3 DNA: TGTGCCAGCAGTGAGAGCTCAGGGCCATACGAGCAGTACTTC
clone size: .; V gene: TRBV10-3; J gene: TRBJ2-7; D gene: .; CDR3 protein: CAISDYGGSSYEQYF; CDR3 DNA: TGTGCCATCAGTGATTACGGCGGAAGCTCCTACGAGCAGTACTTC
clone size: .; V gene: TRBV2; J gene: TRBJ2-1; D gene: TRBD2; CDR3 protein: CASSEVPGGPRNEQFF; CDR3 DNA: TGTGCCAGCAGTGAAGTCCCGGGGGGGCCTAGAAATGAGCAGTTCTTC
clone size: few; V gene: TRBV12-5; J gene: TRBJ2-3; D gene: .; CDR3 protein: CASSRQLRPDTQYF; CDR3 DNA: TGTGCTAGCTCGCGTCAACTAAGACCAGATACGCAGTATTTT
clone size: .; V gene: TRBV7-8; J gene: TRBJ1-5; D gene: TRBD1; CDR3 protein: CASSFGQGSNQPQHF; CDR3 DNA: TGTGCCAGCAGCTTCGGACAGGGCAGCAATCAGCCCCAGCATTTT
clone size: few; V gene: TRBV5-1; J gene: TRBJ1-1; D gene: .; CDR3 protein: CASSWGGVGNTEAFF; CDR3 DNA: TGCGCCAGCAGCTGGGGAGGGGTAGGGAACACTGAAGCTTTCTTT